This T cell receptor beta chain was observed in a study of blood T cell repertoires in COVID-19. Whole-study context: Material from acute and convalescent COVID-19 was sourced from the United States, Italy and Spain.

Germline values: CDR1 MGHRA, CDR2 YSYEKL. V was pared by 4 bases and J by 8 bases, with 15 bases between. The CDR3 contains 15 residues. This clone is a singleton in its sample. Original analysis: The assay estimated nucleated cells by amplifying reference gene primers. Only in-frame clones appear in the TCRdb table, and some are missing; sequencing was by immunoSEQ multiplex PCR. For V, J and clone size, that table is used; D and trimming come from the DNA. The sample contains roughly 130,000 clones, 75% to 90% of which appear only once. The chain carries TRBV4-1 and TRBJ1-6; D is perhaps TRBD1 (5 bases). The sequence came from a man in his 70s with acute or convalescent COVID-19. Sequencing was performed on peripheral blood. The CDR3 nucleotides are TGCGCCAGCAGCCTCCGTGCGGGGGTGGATTCACCCCTCCACTTT. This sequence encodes CASSLRAGVDSPLHF.